This TCR beta chain appears in the sequencing data of a study of T cell responses to AZD1222 COVID-19 vaccine. Study-level background: Both about-4-week and about-12-week second-dose recipients were combined. Study observations and caveats: Unmutated variant regions are reportedly the target of nearly half of TCRs that are spike-specific. Repertoire sampling was restricted to post-peak T cell response timepoints. It should be noted that donors were predominantly white British and more often female, and clonal diversity was possibly underestimated.

V shed 0 bases, J shed 5 bases, and the junction held 7 bases outside the gene matches. Germline V gene lookup returns CDR1 SGHRS and CDR2 YFSETQ. This CDR3 is 16 amino acids long. Using immunoSEQ multiplex PCR, the repertoire was profiled, and TCRdb retains in-frame clones only, with some absent. The sample has about 140,000 clones, approximately 92% seen once. This clone was detected once. What it binds is not known. This specimen consisted of peripheral blood, obtained on day 0 of AZD1222 vaccination. The rearrangement uses TRBV5-1 and TRBJ2-2; 7 bases agree with TRBD2. This sequence originates from an adult in good health. In DNA form, the CDR3 reads TGCGCCAGCAGCTTGGCCCGGGGGGTCGGGACCGGGGAGCTGTTTTTT. Its translation: CASSLARGVGTGELFF.